The next 9 T cell receptor beta chains were all read from a single sample in a study of cytomegalovirus exposure and HLA in healthy donors. Assay: immunoSEQ multiplex PCR; the TCRdb copy retains only in-frame clones and omits some. Of 150,000 or so clones listed, around 90% are singletons. The sequenced sample consisted of PBMCs. The source of these receptors is a woman younger than 30 in good health and CMV-seropositive.

V is TRBV2 and J is TRBJ2-5, with D maybe TRBD1 (6 bases). Germline CDR1 and CDR2: SNHLY and FYNNEI. V was cut by 2 bases and J by 4 bases, with 11 bases left in between. The CDR3 runs to 14 residues. CDR3 coding DNA: TGTGCCAGCAGTGAACCACAGGGTCGAGAGACCCAGTACTTC. It translates to CASSEPQGRETQYF.

As to this clone: At one of its ends the junction is not consistent with the germline gene, which may arise from a read error. The chain joins TRBV5-1 to TRBJ2-2; 8 nucleotides match TRBD2. Germline V gives CDR1 SGHRS, CDR2 YFSETQ. The CDR3 runs to 15 residues. DNA for the CDR3: TGCGCCAGCACCTTGACTAGCGTTAACACCGGGGAGCTGTTTTTT. Its protein product is CASTLTSVNTGELFF.

The genes are TRBV30 and TRBJ2-1; 11 nucleotides align to TRBD2. J gave up 14 bases and V 1 base, and 13 bases lay outside the gene matches. Germline V CDR1 and CDR2: GTSNPN, SVGIG (reference sequence). The CDR3 consists of 15 residues. This CDR3 reads CAWSAGTSGPKNEFF. In nucleotides, the CDR3 is TGTGCCTGGAGTGCCGGGACTAGCGGTCCCAAAAATGAGTTCTTC.

This chain links TRBV6-5 with TRBJ2-7, with 9 positions matching TRBD2. The germline gives CDR1 MNHEY, CDR2 SVGAGI. The trim removed 1 base at V and 4 bases at J, leaving 5 bases unmatched. CDR3 length equals 15 residues. This CDR3 reads CASSYFASGKYEQYF. CDR3 sequence (DNA): TGTGCCAGCAGTTACTTTGCTAGCGGGAAATACGAGCAGTACTTC.

In regard to this clone: At one end, the junction sequence differs from germline, possibly due to a read error. The chain has TRBV5-1 and TRBJ2-5, with TRBD1 identical over 7 bases. The CDR3 extends over 15 amino acids. Per germline, CDR1 SGHRS and CDR2 YFSETQ. The CDR3 DNA reads TGCGCCAGCAGCTTGAATACGGGACAGCAAGGGACCCAGTACTTC. Protein product: CASSLNTGQQGTQYF.

The gene calls are TRBV7-6 and TRBJ1-5, with a possible D match to TRBD1 (6 bases). Germline loops: CDR1 SGHVS, CDR2 FNYEAQ. Trimming cost V 3 bases and J 3 bases, with 12 bases left between them. CDR3 length: 15 residues. Written as DNA, the CDR3 is TGTGCCAGCAGCTTGGTGGCAGGGGTCAATCAGCCCCAGCATTTT. Its translation is CASSLVAGVNQPQHF.

The V and J genes are TRBV28 and TRBJ1-3; no reliable D call. This CDR3 is built from 16 residues. CDR1 and CDR2 from the germline V gene are MDHEN and SYDVKM. V was cut by 3 bases and J by 0 bases, with 12 bases left in between. CDR3 DNA sequence: TGTGCCAGCAGTTTGTGGGGAGTAGGCTCTGGAAACACCATATATTTT. Its protein is CASSLWGVGSGNTIYF.

The V gene is TRBV2, the J gene TRBJ2-5; D uncertain. CDR1 is SNHLY, CDR2 FYNNEI, per germline. The CDR3 is 13 amino acids. The V end was cut by 4 bases, the J end by 0 bases, with 6 bases between. Written as DNA, the CDR3 is TGTGCCAGCAGTGTCCGGTACCAAGAGACCCAGTACTTC. It encodes CASSVRYQETQYF.

The chain joins TRBV5-1 to TRBJ2-2, with TRBD2 as a possible D gene (5 bases). Trimming took off 4 bases at V and 4 bases at J, with 8 bases between the two ends. Germline V CDR1 and CDR2: SGHRS, YFSETQ. CDR3 size: 13 residues. CDR3 nucleotide sequence: TGCGCCAGCAGCGAGGACTCCACCGGGGAGCTGTTTTTT. This codes for CASSEDSTGELFF.